The 13 T cell receptor beta chains below all came from one sample that was sequenced in a study of T cells in Graves' hyperthyroidism and ophthalmopathy. Amplified TCR beta CDR3 regions derived from RNA transcripts. TCR CDR3 regions were first amplified by RT-PCR with HTBI primers. TCRdb redid the calling of the multiplex PCR reads with MiXCR, one entry per CDR3 protein. Of some 510,000 distinct CDR3 sequences in the sample, around 20% are singletons; the top ten hold 26%. The sample consisted of blood. Every receptor here comes from a man between 18 and 29 years old with Graves' hyperthyroidism.

This clonotype was observed at least ten times. Compared with germline, one end of the junction differs, possibly owing to a read error. The CDR3 loop reads CASSLVGQQETQYF. CDR3 nucleotide sequence: TGTGCCAGCAGTTTAGTGGGACAGCAAGAGACCCAGTACTTC. The chain is built from TRBV5-1 and TRBJ2-5, with 7 bases matching TRBD1. The CDR3 has 14 residues. Germline V gene data show CDR1 as SGHRS and CDR2 as YFSETQ.

This clonotype was seen just once. The V and J genes are TRBV28 and TRBJ2-7; D call uncertain. V was trimmed by 6 bases and J by 9 bases, leaving 12 bases between them. The CDR3 has 11 residues. Germline lookup yields CDR1 MDHEN and CDR2 SYDVKM. CDR3 sequence: CASSRRSGQYF. In nucleotides, the CDR3 is TGTGCCAGCAGCCGGCGGTCCGGGCAGTACTTC. The full variable domain, with the rest looked up from reference TRBV28 and TRBJ2-7, is DVKVTQSSRYLVKRTGEKVFLECVQDMDHENMFWYRQDPGLGLRLIYFSYDVKMKEKGDIPEGYSVSREKKERFSLILESASTNQTSMYLCASSRRSGQYFGPGTRLTVT.

The chain carries TRBV6-1 and TRBJ1-2, with D tentatively TRBD1 (6 bases). V was clipped by 6 bases and J by 4 bases, with 18 bases between them. Germline V gives CDR1 MNHNS, CDR2 SASEGT. CDR3 length equals 15 residues. The CDR3 is CASRTIRGTSYGYTF. In nucleotides, the CDR3 is TGTGCCAGCAGGACAATAAGGGGGACCTCCTATGGCTACACCTTC.

This clonotype was recorded at least ten times. V and J are TRBV6-1 and TRBJ2-5; D is undetermined. Trimming shortened V by 6 bases and J by 0 bases, and 8 bases separated the two germline ends. This CDR3 is 13 amino acids long. The germline gives CDR1 MNHNS, CDR2 SASEGT. In DNA, the CDR3 is TGTGCCAGCAGCCGAGGCAACCAAGAGACCCAGTACTTC. Amino acids: CASSRGNQETQYF.

In this sample, this clonotype turned up many times. This may be a read error, as it is one base from a much larger clone. The V call is TRBV24-1, the J call TRBJ1-2; D perhaps matches TRBD1 (6 bases). The V gene lost 4 bases and the J gene lost 4 bases, with 6 bases spanning the gap. Germline V gene lookup returns CDR1 KGHDR and CDR2 SFDVKD. This CDR3 comprises 12 residues. The CDR3 is CATSDRGYGYTF. Here the CDR3 DNA reads TGTGCCACCAGTGACAGGGGCTATGGCTACACCTTC.

The chain is built from TRBV4-1 and TRBJ1-2, with 8 bases aligning to TRBD1. The germline V gene encodes CDR1 MGHRA and CDR2 YSYEKL. CDR3 size: 15 residues. After removal of 7 bases from V and 6 bases from J, the junction contained 13 bases not matched to a gene. The CDR3 nucleotides read TGCGCCAGCAACGATAATCCAGGGGGCGTGGATGGCTACACCTTC. Translating it yields CASNDNPGGVDGYTF.

At least ten counts were recorded for this clonotype. The chain recombines TRBV25-1 with TRBJ1-1; possible D gene TRBD1, 5 bases. V was shortened by 3 bases and J by 6 bases, with 11 bases between the two germline ends. Germline CDR1 is MGHDK and CDR2 is SYGVNS. This CDR3 is 13 amino acids long. The CDR3 coding sequence is TGTGCCAGCAGTGACTTCAGGGCCGCTGAAGCTTTCTTT. Translation: CASSDFRAAEAFF.

CDR3 nucleotides: TGTCTCAGCAGTTACGGGACAGTTAACACTGAAGCTTTCTTT. Its protein is CLSSYGTVNTEAFF. The chain links TRBV6-5 to TRBJ1-1; 7 bases map to TRBD1. The CDR3 consists of 14 residues. Germline CDR1 MNHEY, CDR2 SVGAGI.

This clonotype was counted many times. The chain links TRBV12-3 or TRBV12-4 to TRBJ1-1; D ambiguous. This CDR3 is 15 amino acids long. V was shortened by 2 bases and J by 0 bases, with 10 bases between the two germline ends. The CDR3 region is CASSLLGTMNTEAFF. In DNA form, the CDR3 reads TGTGCCAGCAGTTTACTCGGTACCATGAACACTGAAGCTTTCTTT.

This clonotype has a count of ten or more. The genes are TRBV11-3 and TRBJ2-7, with 11 positions matching TRBD1. The length of the CDR3 is 16 residues. Germline values: CDR1 SGHNT, CDR2 YENEEA. The trim removed 1 base at V and 3 bases at J, leaving 5 bases unmatched. CDR3 bases: TGTGCCAGCAGCTTAGGGGGGGACAGGGGGAGCTACGAGCAGTACTTC. Protein sequence: CASSLGGDRGSYEQYF.

V is TRBV5-1 and J is TRBJ2-7, with a possible D match to TRBD1 (5 bases). The CDR3 length is 15 residues. Between the trimmed V and J ends, which lost 0 bases and 4 bases, there was a span of 14 bases. Germline loops: CDR1 SGHRS, CDR2 YFSETQ. As DNA, the CDR3 is TGCGCCAGCAGCTTGGCGCAAGGGGTTGAGTACGAGCAGTACTTC. Amino acid sequence: CASSLAQGVEYEQYF.

This clonotype was counted between two and nine times. The genes are TRBV6-1 and TRBJ1-2; D is undetermined. The CDR3 length is 13 residues. V lost 7 bases to trimming and J lost 0 bases, with 9 bases between them. Germline V gene sequence: CDR1 MNHNS, CDR2 SASEGT. The CDR3 sequence: CASNGRPNYGYTF. CDR3 bases: TGTGCCAGCAATGGCAGGCCTAACTATGGCTACACCTTC.

This clonotype was counted many times. CDR3 DNA: TGTGCCAGCAGTGATCCTCAGCCCCAGCATTTT. It yields the protein CASSDPQPQHF. J is TRBJ1-5 and V is TRBV6-1, with D uncertain. V was trimmed by 3 bases and J by 6 bases, leaving 3 bases between them. This CDR3 comprises 11 residues. Germline V gene lookup returns CDR1 MNHNS and CDR2 SASEGT.